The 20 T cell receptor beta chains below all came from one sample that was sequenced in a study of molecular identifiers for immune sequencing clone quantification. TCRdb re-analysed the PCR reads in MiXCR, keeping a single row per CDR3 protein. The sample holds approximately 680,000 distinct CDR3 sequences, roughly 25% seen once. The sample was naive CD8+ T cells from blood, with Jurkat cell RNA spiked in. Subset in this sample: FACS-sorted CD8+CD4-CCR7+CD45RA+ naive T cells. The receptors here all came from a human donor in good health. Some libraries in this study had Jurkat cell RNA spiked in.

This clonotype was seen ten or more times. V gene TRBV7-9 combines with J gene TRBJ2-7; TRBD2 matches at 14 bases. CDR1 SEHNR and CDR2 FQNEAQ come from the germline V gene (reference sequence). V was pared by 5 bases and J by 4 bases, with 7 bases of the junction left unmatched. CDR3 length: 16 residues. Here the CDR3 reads CASSPAGLAGAYEQYF. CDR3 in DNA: TGTGCCAGCAGCCCCGCGGGACTAGCGGGAGCTTACGAGCAGTACTTC.

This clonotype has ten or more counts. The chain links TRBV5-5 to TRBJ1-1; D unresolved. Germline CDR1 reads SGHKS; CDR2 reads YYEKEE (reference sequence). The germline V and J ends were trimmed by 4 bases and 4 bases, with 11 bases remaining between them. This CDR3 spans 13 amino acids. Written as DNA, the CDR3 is TGTGCCAGCAGCCCCGGATGGGCCACTGAAGCTTTCTTT. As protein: CASSPGWATEAFF.

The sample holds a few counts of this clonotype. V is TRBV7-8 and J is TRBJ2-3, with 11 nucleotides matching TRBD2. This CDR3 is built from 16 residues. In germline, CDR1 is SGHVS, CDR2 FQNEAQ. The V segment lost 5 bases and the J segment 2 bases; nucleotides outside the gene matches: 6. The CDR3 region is CASSLGLAAFTDTQYF. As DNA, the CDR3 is TGTGCCAGCAGCCTGGGACTAGCGGCCTTCACAGATACGCAGTATTTT.

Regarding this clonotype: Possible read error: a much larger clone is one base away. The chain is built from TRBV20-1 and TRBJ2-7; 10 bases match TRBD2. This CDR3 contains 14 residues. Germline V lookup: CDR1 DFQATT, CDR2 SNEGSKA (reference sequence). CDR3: CSASLLAGYHEQNF. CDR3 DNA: TGCAGTGCTAGCCTACTAGCGGGATATCACGAGCAGAACTTC.

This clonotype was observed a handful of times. In DNA, the CDR3 is TGTGCCAGCAGTTTAGGGAGCGGGGGAGGCTATGGCTACACCTTC. This sequence encodes CASSLGSGGGYGYTF. The chain employs TRBV27 and TRBJ1-2; tentative D call: TRBD1 (5 bases). V dropped 2 bases and J dropped 4 bases, with 14 bases sitting between them. The CDR3 covers 15 residues. Germline loops: CDR1 MNHEY, CDR2 SMNVEV (reference sequence).

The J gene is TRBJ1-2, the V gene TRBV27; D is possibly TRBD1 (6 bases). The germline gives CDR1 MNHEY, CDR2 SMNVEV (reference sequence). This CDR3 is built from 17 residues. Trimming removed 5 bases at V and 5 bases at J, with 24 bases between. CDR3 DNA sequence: TGTGCCAGCAGTCCCGATAGTTATAGCAGGGGCTGGTATGGCTACACCTTC. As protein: CASSPDSYSRGWYGYTF.

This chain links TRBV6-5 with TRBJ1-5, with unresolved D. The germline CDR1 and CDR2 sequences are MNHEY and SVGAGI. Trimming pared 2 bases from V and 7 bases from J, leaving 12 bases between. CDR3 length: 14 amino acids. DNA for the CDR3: TGTGCCAGCAGTTACGGTACAAGCACCCAGCCCCAGCATTTT. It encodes CASSYGTSTQPQHF.

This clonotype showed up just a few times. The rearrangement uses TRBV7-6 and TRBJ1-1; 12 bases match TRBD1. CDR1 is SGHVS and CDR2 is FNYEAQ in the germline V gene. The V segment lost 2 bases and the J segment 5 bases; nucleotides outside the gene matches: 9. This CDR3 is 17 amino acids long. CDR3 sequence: CASSLTPGDRGLTEAFF. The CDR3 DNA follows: TGTGCCAGCAGCTTAACGCCGGGGGACAGGGGGCTTACTGAAGCTTTCTTT. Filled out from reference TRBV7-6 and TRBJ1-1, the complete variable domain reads GAGVSQSPRYKVTKRGQDVALRCDPISGHVSLYWYRQALGQGPEFLTYFNYEAQQDKSGLPNDRFSAERPEGSISTLTIQRTEQRDSAMYRCASSLTPGDRGLTEAFFGQGTRLTVV.

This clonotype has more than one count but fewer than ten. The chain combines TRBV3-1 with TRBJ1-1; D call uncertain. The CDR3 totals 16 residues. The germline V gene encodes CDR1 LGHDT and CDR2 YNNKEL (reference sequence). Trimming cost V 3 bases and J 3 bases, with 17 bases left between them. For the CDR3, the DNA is TGTGCCAGCAGCCAGCCCTTCGCGGGTGGCGACACTGAAGCTTTCTTT. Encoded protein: CASSQPFAGGDTEAFF. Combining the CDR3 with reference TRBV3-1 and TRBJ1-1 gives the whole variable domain DTAVSQTPKYLVTQMGNDKSIKCEQNLGHDTMYWYKQDSKKFLKIMFSYNNKELIINETVPNRFSPKSPDKAHLNLHINSLELGDSAVYFCASSQPFAGGDTEAFFGQGTRLTVV.

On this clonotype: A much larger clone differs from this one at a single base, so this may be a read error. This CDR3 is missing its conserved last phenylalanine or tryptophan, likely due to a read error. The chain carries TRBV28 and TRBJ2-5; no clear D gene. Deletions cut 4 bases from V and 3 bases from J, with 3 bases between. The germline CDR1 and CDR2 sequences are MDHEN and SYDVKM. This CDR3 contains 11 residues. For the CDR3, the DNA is TGTGCCAGCAGTTCTGAAGAGACCCAGTACCTC. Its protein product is CASSSEETQYL.

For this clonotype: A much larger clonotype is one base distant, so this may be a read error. The CDR3 region has the DNA TGTGCCAGCAGCCCAGGGACAGCGACGAACCCTGAAGCTTTCTTT. Translated: CASSPGTATNPEAFF. The gene calls are TRBV9 and TRBJ1-1, with 7 bases that match TRBD1. CDR1 and CDR2 (germline): SGDLS, YYNGEE. This CDR3 region has 15 residues.

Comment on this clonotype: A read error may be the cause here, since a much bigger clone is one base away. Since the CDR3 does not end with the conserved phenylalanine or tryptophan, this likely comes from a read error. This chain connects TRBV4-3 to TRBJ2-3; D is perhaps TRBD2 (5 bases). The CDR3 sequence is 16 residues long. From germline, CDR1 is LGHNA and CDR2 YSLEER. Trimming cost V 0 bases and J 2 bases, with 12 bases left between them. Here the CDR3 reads CASSQDAAAATDTQYL. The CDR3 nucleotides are TGCGCCAGCAGCCAAGACGCAGCGGCGGCCACAGATACGCAGTATTTG.

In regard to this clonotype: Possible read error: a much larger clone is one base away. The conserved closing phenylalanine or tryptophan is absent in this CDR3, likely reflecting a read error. The CDR3 loop reads CASSPEEGAYGYTS. The CDR3 DNA reads as TGTGCCAGCAGCCCCGAGGAAGGGGCCTATGGCTACACCTCC. The chain employs TRBV5-3 and TRBJ1-2, with D possibly matching TRBD1 (5 bases). TRBV5-3 is flagged as an ORF with uncertain function. This CDR3 contains 14 residues. V dropped 8 bases and J dropped 4 bases, with 18 bases sitting between them.

CDR3 residues: CASSRGTSGITGELFF. CDR3 DNA sequence: TGCGCCAGCAGCCGTGGGACTAGCGGGATCACCGGGGAGCTGTTTTTT. This chain uses TRBV4-1 with TRBJ2-2, with TRBD2 matching 13 bases. The CDR3 is made up of 16 amino acids. CDR1 and CDR2 (germline): MGHRA, YSYEKL. Trimming cost V 4 bases and J 4 bases; bases outside gene matches: 3.

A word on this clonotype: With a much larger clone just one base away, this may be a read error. The CDR3 DNA sequence: TGTGCCAGCACAGGAGGGGGGCCATCGGGGCCCCAGTACTTC. Its translation: CASTGGGPSGPQYF. The V and J genes are TRBV27 and TRBJ2-5; D is perhaps TRBD1 or TRBD2 (6 bases each). This CDR3 region has 14 residues. Looked up from germline, CDR1 is MNHEY and CDR2 is SMNVEV (reference sequence). V was pared by 7 bases and J by 9 bases, with 21 bases between.

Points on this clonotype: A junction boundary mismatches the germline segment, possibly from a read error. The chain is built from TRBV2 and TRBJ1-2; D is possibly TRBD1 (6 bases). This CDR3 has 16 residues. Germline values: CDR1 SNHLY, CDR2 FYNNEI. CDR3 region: CAGSEVGRTANYGYTF. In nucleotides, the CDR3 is TGTGCCGGCAGTGAAGTTGGACGGACAGCTAACTATGGCTACACCTTC.

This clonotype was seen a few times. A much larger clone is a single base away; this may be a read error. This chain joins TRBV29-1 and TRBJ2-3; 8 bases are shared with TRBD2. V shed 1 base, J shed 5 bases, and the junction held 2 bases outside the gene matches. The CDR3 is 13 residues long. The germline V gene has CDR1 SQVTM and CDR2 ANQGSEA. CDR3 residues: CSVEATSGDTQYF. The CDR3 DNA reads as TGCAGCGTTGAAGCCACTAGCGGAGATACGCAGTATTTT.

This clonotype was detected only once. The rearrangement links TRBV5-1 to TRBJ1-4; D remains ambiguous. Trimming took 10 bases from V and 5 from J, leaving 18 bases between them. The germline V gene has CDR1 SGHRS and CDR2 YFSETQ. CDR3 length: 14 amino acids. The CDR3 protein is CAHRSGPLNEKLFF. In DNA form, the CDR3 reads TGCGCCCACCGTTCCGGACCTCTAAATGAAAAACTGTTTTTT.

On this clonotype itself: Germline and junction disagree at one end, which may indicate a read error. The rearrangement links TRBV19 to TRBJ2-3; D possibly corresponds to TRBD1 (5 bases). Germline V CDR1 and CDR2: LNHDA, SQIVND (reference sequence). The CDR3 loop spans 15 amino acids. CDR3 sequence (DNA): TGTGCCAATAGTATAGGGGCAGAGAGAACAGATACGCAGTATTTT. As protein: CANSIGAERTDTQYF.

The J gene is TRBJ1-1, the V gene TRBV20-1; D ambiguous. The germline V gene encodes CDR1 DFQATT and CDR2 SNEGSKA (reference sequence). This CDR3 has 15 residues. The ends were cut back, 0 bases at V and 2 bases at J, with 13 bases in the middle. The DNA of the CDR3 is TGCAGTGCTAGAGATTTTAGACACCATAACACTGAAGCTTTCTTT. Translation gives CSARDFRHHNTEAFF.